This T cell receptor beta chain was identified during a study of T-cell reconstitution after alpha-beta-depleted transplantation in children. Unique molecular identifiers were used in preparing the TCRbeta library. TCRdb recomputed calls from the PCR reads with MiXCR, one row per CDR3 protein. The data show around 370,000 distinct CDR3 sequences, 10% seen once. This CDR3 spans 15 amino acids. Trimming stripped 0 bases from V and 2 bases from J, with 11 bases between. Germline assignment: CDR1 SGHAT and CDR2 FQNNGV. J is TRBJ2-7 and V is TRBV11-2; maybe TRBD2 (6 bases). This sequence was found in a human donor who donated a stem cell graft to a child with acute lymphoblastic leukemia. The sample in question was PBMCs from the stem cell graft donor, obtained from the stem cell graft. CDR3 bases: TGTGCCAGCAGCTTAGATCGGGACTTCCCCTACGAGCAGTACTTC. Its protein is CASSLDRDFPYEQYF.